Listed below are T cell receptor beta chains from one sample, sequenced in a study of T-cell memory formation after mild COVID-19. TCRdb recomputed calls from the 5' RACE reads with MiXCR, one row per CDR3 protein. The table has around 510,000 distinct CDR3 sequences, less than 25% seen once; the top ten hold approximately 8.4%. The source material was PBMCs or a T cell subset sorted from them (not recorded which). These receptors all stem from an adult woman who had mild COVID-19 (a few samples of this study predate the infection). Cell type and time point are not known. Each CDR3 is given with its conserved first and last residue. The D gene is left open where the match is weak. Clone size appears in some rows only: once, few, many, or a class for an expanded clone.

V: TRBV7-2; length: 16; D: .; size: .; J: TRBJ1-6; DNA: TGTGCCAGCAGTAGAAAGGCCCAGGCCTGGGGGATGTCCCTCCACTTT; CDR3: CASSRKAQAWGMSLHF
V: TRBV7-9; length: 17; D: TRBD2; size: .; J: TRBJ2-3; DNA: TGTGCCAGCAGGGTCGCGGCTAGCGGACCTCACACAGATACGCAGTATTTT; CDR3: CASRVAASGPHTDTQYF
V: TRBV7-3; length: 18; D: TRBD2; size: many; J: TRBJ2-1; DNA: TGTGCCAGCAGCTCTTCTCCGGGCGGGGGGTTCAAGTACAATGAGCAGTTCTTC; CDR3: CASSSSPGGGFKYNEQFF
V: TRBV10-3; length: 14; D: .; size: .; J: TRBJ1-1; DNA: TGTGCCATCAGTGAACTGGGGGGCAGGACTGAAGCTTTCTTT; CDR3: CAISELGGRTEAFF
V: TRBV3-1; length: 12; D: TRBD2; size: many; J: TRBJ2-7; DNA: TGTGCCAGCAGCCAAGATGGTGGACTAGAATACTTC; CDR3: CASSQDGGLEYF
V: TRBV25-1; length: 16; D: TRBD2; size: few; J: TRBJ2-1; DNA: TGTGCCAGCAGTGACTTGAAGGAGACTAGCGGGAATGAGCAGTTCTTC; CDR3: CASSDLKETSGNEQFF
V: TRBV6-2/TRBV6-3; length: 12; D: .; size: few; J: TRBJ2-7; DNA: TGTGCCAGCAGTTACGGGACGCCAGAGCAGTACTTC; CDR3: CASSYGTPEQYF
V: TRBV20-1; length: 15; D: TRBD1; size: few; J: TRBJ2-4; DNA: TGCAGTGCTTTGGACAGGGCCCTAGCCAAAAACATTCAGTACTTC; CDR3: CSALDRALAKNIQYF
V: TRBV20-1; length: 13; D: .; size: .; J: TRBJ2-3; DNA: TGCAGTGCTAGTCTGGGGAGCACAGATACGCAGTATTTT; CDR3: CSASLGSTDTQYF
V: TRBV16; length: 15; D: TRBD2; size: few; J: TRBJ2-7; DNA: TGTGCCAGCAGCCAATATACTAGCGGGACCTACGAGCAGTACTTC; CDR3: CASSQYTSGTYEQYF
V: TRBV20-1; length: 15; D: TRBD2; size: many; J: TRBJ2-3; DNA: TGCAGTGCTAGCTCGGGGGGGGAGGTGCGAGATACGCAGTATTTT; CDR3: CSASSGGEVRDTQYF
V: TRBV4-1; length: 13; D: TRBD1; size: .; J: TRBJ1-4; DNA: TGCGCCAGCAGCCAACGGACAGGTGCGGAACTGTTTTTT; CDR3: CASSQRTGAELFF
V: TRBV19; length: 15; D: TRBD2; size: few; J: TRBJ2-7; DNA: TGTGCCAGTAGTACAAGCGGGGACGCTGTCTACGAGCAGTACTTC; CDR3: CASSTSGDAVYEQYF
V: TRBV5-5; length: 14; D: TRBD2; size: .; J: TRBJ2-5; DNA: TGTGCCAGCAGCGATTTAGCGGGGCGGGAGACCCAGTACTTC; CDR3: CASSDLAGRETQYF
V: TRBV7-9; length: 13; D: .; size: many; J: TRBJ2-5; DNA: TGTGCCAGCAGCTTTTTTCTAGAAGAGACCCAGTACTTC; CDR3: CASSFFLEETQYF
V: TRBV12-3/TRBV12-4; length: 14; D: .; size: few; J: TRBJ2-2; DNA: TGTGCCAGCAGGACGAGCACCTACACCGGGGAGCTGTTTTTT; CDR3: CASRTSTYTGELFF
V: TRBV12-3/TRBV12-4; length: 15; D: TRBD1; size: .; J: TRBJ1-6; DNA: TGTGCCAGCAGGCCAGGACAGGGAGCGAATTCACCCCTCCACTTT; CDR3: CASRPGQGANSPLHF
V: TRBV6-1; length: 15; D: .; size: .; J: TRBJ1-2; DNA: TGTGCCAGCAGCCGAAATGACGGGAGAAACTATGGCTACACCTTC; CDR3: CASSRNDGRNYGYTF
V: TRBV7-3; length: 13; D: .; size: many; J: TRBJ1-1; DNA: TGTGCCAGCAGCGCCCAAGGGAACACTGAAGCTTTCTTT; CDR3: CASSAQGNTEAFF
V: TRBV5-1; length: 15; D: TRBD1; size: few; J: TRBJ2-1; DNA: TGCGCCAGCAGCCCACCGGGACAGGTTCACAATGAGCAGTTCTTC; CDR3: CASSPPGQVHNEQFF
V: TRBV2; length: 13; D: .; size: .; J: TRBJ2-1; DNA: TGTGCCAGCAGTTCTGCCATTCACAATGAGCAGTTCTTC; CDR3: CASSSAIHNEQFF
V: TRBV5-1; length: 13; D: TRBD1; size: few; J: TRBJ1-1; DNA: TGCGCCAGCAGCGACAGGGATTGGTCTGAAGCTTTCTTT; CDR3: CASSDRDWSEAFF
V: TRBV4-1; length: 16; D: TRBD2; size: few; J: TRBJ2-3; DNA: TGCGCCAGCAGCCATAGACTAGCGGGGGACACAGATACGCAGTATTTT; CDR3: CASSHRLAGDTDTQYF
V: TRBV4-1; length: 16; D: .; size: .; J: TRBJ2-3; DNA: TGCGCCAGCAGTCTCAATCCTACGGGAAGCACAGATACGCAGTATTTT; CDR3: CASSLNPTGSTDTQYF
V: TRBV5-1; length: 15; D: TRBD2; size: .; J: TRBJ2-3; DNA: TGCGCCAGCAGCCCCCAGCGGGGGGCGGCCGATACGCAGTATTTT; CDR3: CASSPQRGAADTQYF
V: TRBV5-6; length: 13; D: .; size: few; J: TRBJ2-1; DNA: TGTGCCAGCAGCCCCGGACACCCACCTGAGCAGTTCTTC; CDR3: CASSPGHPPEQFF
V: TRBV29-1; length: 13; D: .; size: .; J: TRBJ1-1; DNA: TGCAGCGCCAGAAGGGGGGCAAACACTGAAGCTTTCTTT; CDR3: CSARRGANTEAFF
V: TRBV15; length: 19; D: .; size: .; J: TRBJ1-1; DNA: TGTGCCACCAGCAGAGATGGGCTTTGGGCTTTGGGCGGTAGCACTGAAGCTTTCTTT; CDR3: CATSRDGLWALGGSTEAFF
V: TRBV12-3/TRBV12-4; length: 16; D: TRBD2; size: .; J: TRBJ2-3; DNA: TGTGCCAGCAGTTCCCATAGCGGGACTTTCACAGATACGCAGTATTTT; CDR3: CASSSHSGTFTDTQYF
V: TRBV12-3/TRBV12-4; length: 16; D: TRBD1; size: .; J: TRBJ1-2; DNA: TGTGCCAGCAGCAAATCCGGACAGGGGGCAAGATATGGCTACACCTTC; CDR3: CASSKSGQGARYGYTF
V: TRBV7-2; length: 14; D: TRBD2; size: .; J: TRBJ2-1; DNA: TGTGCCAGCAGCTTACGGACTAGCGGGAGTGAGCAGTTCTTC; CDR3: CASSLRTSGSEQFF
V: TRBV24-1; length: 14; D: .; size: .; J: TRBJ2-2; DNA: TGTGCCACCAGTGATTTTGAATCCACCGGGGAGCTGTTTTTT; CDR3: CATSDFESTGELFF
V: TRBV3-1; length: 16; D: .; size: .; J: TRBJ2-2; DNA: TGTGCCAGCAGCCAAACCGGGACCGAGGAAGACGGGGAGCTGTTTTTT; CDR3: CASSQTGTEEDGELFF
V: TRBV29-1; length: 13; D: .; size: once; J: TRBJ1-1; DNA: TGCAGCGTTGCTCGGGGGGGAAACACTGAAGCTTTCTTT; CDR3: CSVARGGNTEAFF
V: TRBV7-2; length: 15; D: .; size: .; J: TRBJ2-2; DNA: TGTGCCAGCAGCTTAGGAGGGACACTCAAAAGGGAGCTGTTTTTT; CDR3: CASSLGGTLKRELFF
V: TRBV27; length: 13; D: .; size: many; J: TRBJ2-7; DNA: TGTGCCAGCAGTATTCACCTGGCGGCTGAGCAGTACTTC; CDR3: CASSIHLAAEQYF
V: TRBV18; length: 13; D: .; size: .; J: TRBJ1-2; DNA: TGTGCCAGCTCACAAGCCGAGGGACGGGGCTACACCTTC; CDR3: CASSQAEGRGYTF
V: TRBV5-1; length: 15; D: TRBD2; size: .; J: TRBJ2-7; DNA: TGCGCCAGCAGCTTGGCGGGAGGGTCCCGCTCCGAGCAGTACTTC; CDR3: CASSLAGGSRSEQYF
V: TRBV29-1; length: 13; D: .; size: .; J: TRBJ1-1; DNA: TGCAGCGTTGACAAAGGGCAGAGAGGGGAAGCTTTCTTT; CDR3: CSVDKGQRGEAFF
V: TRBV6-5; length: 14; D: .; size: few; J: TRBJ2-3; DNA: TGTGTCAGCAGTCCCTACCAGAGGGTGGGTACGCAGTATTTT; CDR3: CVSSPYQRVGTQYF
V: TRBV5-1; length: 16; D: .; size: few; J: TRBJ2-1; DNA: TGCGCCAGCAGCTTAACAGGACAAAGCTCCTACAATGAGCAGTTCTTC; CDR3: CASSLTGQSSYNEQFF
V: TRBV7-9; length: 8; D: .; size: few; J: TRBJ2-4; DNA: TGTGCCAGCAGCCCCGCGTACTTC; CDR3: CASSPAYF
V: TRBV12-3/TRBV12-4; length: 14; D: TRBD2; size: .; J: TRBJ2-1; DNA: TGTGCCAGCAGAAAGACTAGCGGCTACAATGAGCAGTTCTTC; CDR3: CASRKTSGYNEQFF
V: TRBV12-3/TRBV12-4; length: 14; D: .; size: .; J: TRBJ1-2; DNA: TGTGCCAGCAGTTTACAGGTACTTGACTATGGCTACACCTTC; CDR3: CASSLQVLDYGYTF
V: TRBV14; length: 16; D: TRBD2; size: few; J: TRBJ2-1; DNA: TGTGCCAGCAGCCAATATAGCGGGAGGTCGTACAATGAGCAGTTCTTC; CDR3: CASSQYSGRSYNEQFF
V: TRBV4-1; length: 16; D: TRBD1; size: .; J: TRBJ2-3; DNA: TGCGCCAGCAGCCAAGTGGGACAGCCGAGCACAGATACGCAGTATTTT; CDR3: CASSQVGQPSTDTQYF
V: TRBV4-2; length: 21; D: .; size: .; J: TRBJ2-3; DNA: TGTGCCAGCAGCCAAGATTATGTCGTAGGGGCGAATCCCCGCAACACAGATACGCAGTATTTT; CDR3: CASSQDYVVGANPRNTDTQYF
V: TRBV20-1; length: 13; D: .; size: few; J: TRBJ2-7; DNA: TGCAGTGCTACGCCGGGGGAACCCTACGAGCAGTACTTC; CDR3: CSATPGEPYEQYF
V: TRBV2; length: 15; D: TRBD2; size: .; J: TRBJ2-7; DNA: TGTGCCACGGAAGGGGACTACGTAGGATCCTACGAGCAGTACTTC; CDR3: CATEGDYVGSYEQYF
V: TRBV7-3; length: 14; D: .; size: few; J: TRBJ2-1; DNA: TGTGCCAGCAGCTTAGGGGCAGTCAACAATGAGCAGTTCTTC; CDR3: CASSLGAVNNEQFF
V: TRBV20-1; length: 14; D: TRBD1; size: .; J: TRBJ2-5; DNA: TGCAGTGCTAGAGAGTCTCGGACAGGGGTAACCCAGTACTTC; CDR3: CSARESRTGVTQYF